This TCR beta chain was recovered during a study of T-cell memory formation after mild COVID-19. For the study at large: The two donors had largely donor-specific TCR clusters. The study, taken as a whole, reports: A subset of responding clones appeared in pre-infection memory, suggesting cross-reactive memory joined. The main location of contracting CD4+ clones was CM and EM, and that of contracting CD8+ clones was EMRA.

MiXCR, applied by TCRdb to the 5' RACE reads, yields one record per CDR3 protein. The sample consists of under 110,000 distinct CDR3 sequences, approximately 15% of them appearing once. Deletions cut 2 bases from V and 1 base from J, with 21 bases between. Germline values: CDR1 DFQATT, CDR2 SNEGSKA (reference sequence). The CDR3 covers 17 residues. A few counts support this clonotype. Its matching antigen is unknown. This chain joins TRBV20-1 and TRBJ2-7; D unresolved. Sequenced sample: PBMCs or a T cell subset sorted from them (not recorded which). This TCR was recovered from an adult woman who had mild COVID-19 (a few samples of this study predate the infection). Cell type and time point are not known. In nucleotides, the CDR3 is TGCAGTGCTAGAAACCCCTCTAGTCAGCTTATTTCCTACGAGCAGTACTTC. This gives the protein CSARNPSSQLISYEQYF.